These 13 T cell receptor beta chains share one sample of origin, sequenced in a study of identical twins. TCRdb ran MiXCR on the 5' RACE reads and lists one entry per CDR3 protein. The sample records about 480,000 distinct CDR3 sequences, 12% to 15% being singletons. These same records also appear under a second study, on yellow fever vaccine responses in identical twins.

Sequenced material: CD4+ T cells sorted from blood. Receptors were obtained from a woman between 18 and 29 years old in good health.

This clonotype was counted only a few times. CDR3 coding DNA: TGTGCCAGCAGCGTAGGGATCTGGGAGACCCAGTACTTC. It is translated as CASSVGIWETQYF. The J gene is TRBJ2-5, the V gene TRBV9; D gene uncertain. The CDR3 consists of 13 residues. V gave up 0 bases and J gave up 5 bases, with 8 bases separating them. Germline loops: CDR1 SGDLS, CDR2 YYNGEE.

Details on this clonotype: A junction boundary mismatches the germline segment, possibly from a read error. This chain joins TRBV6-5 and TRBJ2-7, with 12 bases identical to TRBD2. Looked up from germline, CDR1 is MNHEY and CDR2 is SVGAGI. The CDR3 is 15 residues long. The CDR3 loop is CASTYPSGGAYEQYF. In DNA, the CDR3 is TGTGCCAGCACTTACCCTAGCGGGGGGGCCTACGAGCAGTACTTC.

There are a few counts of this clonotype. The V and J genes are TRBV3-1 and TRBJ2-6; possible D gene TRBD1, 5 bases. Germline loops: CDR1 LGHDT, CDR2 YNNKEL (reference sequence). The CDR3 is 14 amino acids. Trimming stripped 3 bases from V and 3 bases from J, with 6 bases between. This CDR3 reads CASSQGLGANVLTF. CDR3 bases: TGTGCCAGCAGCCAGGGGCTTGGGGCCAACGTCCTGACTTTC.

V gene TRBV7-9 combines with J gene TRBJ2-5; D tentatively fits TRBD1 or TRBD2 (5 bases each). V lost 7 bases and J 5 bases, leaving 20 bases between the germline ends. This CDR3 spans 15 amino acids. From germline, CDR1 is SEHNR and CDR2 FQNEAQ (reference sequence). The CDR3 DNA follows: TGTGCCAGCACTAAGGAGGACAAGGTGCGGGAGACCCAGTACTTC. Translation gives CASTKEDKVRETQYF.

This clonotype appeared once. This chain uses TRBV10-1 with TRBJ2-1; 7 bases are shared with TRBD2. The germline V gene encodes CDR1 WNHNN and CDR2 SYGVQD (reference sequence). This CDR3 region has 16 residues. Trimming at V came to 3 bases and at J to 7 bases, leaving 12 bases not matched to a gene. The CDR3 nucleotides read TGCGCCAGCAGTGACCCATGGCGGGAGAGTGGTAATGAGCAGTTCTTC. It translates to CASSDPWRESGNEQFF.

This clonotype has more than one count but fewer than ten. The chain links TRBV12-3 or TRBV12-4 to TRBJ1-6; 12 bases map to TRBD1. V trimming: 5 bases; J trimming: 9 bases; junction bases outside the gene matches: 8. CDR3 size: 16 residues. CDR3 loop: CASSPAGQGAGSPLHF. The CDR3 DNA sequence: TGTGCCAGCAGTCCAGCGGGACAGGGGGCAGGTTCACCCCTCCACTTT.

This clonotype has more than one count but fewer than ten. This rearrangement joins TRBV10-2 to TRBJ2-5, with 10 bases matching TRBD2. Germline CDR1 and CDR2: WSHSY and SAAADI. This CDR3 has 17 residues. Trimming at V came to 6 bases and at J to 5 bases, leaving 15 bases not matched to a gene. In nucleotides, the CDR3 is TGCGCCAGCAGATTAGGAAAGAGTAGCGGGAGGTTCGAGACCCAGTACTTC. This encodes CASRLGKSSGRFETQYF.

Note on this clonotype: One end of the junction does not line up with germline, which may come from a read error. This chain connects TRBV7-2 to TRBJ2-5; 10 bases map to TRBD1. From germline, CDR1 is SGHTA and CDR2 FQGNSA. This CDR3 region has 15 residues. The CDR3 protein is CAISPTGGIAETQYF. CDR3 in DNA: TGTGCCATCAGCCCGACAGGGGGCATCGCAGAGACCCAGTACTTC.

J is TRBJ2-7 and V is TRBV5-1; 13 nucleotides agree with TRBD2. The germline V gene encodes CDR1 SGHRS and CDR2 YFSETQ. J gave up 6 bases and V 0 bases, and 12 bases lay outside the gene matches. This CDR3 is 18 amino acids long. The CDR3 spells CASSLGALLAGGPSEQYF. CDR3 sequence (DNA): TGCGCCAGCAGCTTGGGGGCTTTACTAGCGGGGGGGCCGAGCGAGCAGTACTTC.

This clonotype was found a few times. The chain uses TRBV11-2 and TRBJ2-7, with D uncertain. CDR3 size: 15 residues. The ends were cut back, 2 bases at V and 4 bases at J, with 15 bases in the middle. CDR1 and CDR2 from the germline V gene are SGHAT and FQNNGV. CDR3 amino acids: CASSLSWSDLYEQYF. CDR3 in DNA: TGTGCCAGCAGCTTATCATGGTCTGACTTATACGAGCAGTACTTC.

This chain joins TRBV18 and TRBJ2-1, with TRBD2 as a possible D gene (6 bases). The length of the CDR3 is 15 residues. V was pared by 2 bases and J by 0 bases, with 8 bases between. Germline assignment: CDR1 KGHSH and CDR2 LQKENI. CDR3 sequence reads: CASSPAGISYNEQFF. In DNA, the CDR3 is TGTGCCAGCTCACCAGCGGGAATCTCCTACAATGAGCAGTTCTTC.

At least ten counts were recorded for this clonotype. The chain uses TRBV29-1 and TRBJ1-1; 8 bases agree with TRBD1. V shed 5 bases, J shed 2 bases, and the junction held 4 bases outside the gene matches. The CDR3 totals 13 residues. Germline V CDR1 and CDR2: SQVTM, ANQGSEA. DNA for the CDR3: TGCAGCGTTTCGGACAGGGCAAACACTGAAGCTTTCTTT. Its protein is CSVSDRANTEAFF.

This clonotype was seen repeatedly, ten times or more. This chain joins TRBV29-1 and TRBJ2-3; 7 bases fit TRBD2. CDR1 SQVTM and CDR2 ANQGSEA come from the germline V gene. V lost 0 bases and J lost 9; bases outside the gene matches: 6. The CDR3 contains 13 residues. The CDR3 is CSVEDASGDTQYF. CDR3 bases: TGCAGCGTTGAAGACGCTAGCGGAGACACGCAGTATTTT.